This passage covers 29 T cell receptor beta chains from one sample sequenced in a study of CD8 T cells in Susac syndrome. The authors reverse transcribed 0.5 to 1 ug RNA with random hexamers. TCRdb reprocessed the immunoSEQ multiplex PCR reads via MiXCR and lists one record per CDR3 protein. The sample consists of 200,000 or so distinct CDR3 sequences, over 90% of them appearing once. The sample consisted of CD4+ T cells from PBMCs. The receptors originated from a human donor with multiple sclerosis.

This clonotype appeared a single time. The gene calls are TRBV11-2 and TRBJ2-7; TRBD1 matches at 10 bases. This CDR3 comprises 14 residues. V dropped 3 bases and J dropped 6; count of bases not matched to a gene: 5. Germline CDR1 reads SGHAT; CDR2 reads FQNNGV. The CDR3 region is CASSLRQGAREQYF. CDR3 nucleotides: TGTGCCAGCAGCTTGCGACAGGGGGCCCGCGAGCAGTACTTC.

V and J are TRBV12-3 or TRBV12-4 and TRBJ1-5; no firm D call. V lost 5 bases, J lost 4 bases, and 6 bases lay in between. This CDR3 spans 12 amino acids. The CDR3 sequence is CASSIGNQPQHF. For the CDR3, the DNA is TGTGCCAGCAGTATCGGTAATCAGCCCCAGCATTTT.

This clonotype was counted only a few times. V is TRBV7-9 and J is TRBJ2-7, with 12 bases identical to TRBD2. Germline-derived CDR1 and CDR2 are SEHNR and FQNEAQ (reference sequence). Trimming took 5 bases from V and 2 from J; bases not matched to a gene: 4. This CDR3 is built from 15 residues. DNA for the CDR3: TGTGCCAGCAGCCCCCGACTAGCGGGAGCCTACGAGCAGTACTTC. This gives the protein CASSPRLAGAYEQYF.

The gene calls are TRBV2 and TRBJ1-1; D is ambiguous. Deletions cut 8 bases from V and 3 bases from J, with 7 bases between. There are 11 residues in the CDR3. From germline, CDR1 is SNHLY and CDR2 FYNNEI. CDR3 sequence: CASLVDTEAFF. The CDR3 DNA reads TGTGCCAGCCTCGTGGACACTGAAGCTTTCTTT.

This chain connects TRBV20-1 to TRBJ2-7; D not resolved. The CDR3 extends over 13 amino acids. V shed 2 bases and J shed 0 bases, with 8 bases lying between them. CDR1 is DFQATT, CDR2 SNEGSKA, per germline (reference sequence). The CDR3 DNA reads TGCAGTGCTAGATCTGTTAGCTCCTACGAGCAGTACTTC. Protein sequence: CSARSVSSYEQYF.

The rearrangement joins TRBV7-8 to TRBJ2-5; 9 nucleotides agree with TRBD1. V shed 5 bases and J 4 bases; nucleotides not matched to a gene: 11. Germline lookup yields CDR1 SGHVS and CDR2 FQNEAQ. The CDR3 extends over 16 amino acids. The CDR3 coding sequence is TGTGCCAGCAGCCCCCGTGTTGGACAGGGGCTAGAGACCCAGTACTTC. Protein: CASSPRVGQGLETQYF. Variable domain in full (rest from reference TRBV7-8 and TRBJ2-5): GAGVSQSPRYKVAKRGQDVALRCDPISGHVSLFWYQQALGQGPEFLTYFQNEAQLDKSGLPSDRFFAERPEGSVSTLKIQRTQQEDSAVYLCASSPRVGQGLETQYFGPGTRLLVL.

The chain carries TRBV4-2 and TRBJ2-3; D is tentatively TRBD1 or TRBD2 (5 bases each). The length of the CDR3 is 16 residues. Between the trimmed V and J ends, which lost 4 bases and 0 bases, there was a span of 14 bases. Germline V gene lookup returns CDR1 LGHNA and CDR2 YNFKEQ. The CDR3 region is CASSLPRDHSTDTQYF. DNA of the CDR3: TGTGCCAGCAGCCTCCCGAGGGACCATAGCACAGATACGCAGTATTTT.

This clonotype was found a few times. The rearrangement links TRBV29-1 to TRBJ2-1, with D maybe TRBD1 (5 bases). The CDR3 is made up of 13 amino acids. Trimming stripped 6 bases from V and 1 base from J, with 10 bases between. Germline CDR1 and CDR2: SQVTM and ANQGSEA. This CDR3 is CSVSRVSYNEQFF. The CDR3 bases are TGCAGCGTCAGCAGGGTGTCCTACAATGAGCAGTTCTTC.

The chain uses TRBV29-1 and TRBJ1-1, with D hard to call. Germline V CDR1 and CDR2: SQVTM, ANQGSEA. The CDR3 is 15 amino acids. V was pared by 7 bases and J by 0 bases, with 18 bases between. The CDR3 loop is CSGGWEHQMNTEAFF. CDR3 DNA: TGCAGCGGGGGATGGGAACACCAAATGAACACTGAAGCTTTCTTT.

The chain recombines TRBV12-3 or TRBV12-4 with TRBJ2-3; 8 bases align to TRBD2. J lost 2 bases, V lost 5 bases, and 12 bases had no gene match. This CDR3 is 17 amino acids long. The CDR3 sequence: CASSPPFGRDSTDTQYF. DNA for the CDR3: TGTGCCAGCAGTCCCCCCTTCGGGAGGGATTCCACAGATACGCAGTATTTT.

This clonotype has just one count. Germline and junction disagree at one end, which may indicate a read error. This chain uses TRBV20-1 with TRBJ1-2; TRBD1 might be the D (5 bases). CDR3 length: 12 amino acids. Germline values: CDR1 DFQATT, CDR2 SNEGSKA (reference sequence). CDR3 in amino acids: CSTRRGEYGYTF. CDR3 DNA: TGCAGTACTAGAAGGGGAGAATATGGCTACACCTTC.

The V call is TRBV11-1, the J call TRBJ2-1, with 8 bases fitting TRBD1. CDR3 length equals 14 residues. Losses at the gene ends were 6 bases for V and 4 bases for J; bases not matched to a gene: 5. Germline V lookup: CDR1 SGHAT, CDR2 FQDESV (reference sequence). The CDR3 DNA is TGTGCCAGCAGAATGGGACAGGCTTACAATGAGCAGTTCTTC. Translation gives CASRMGQAYNEQFF. Complete variable domain (other parts from reference TRBV11-1 and TRBJ2-1): EAEVAQSPRYKITEKSQAVAFWCDPISGHATLYWYRQILGQGPELLVQFQDESVVDDSQLPKDRFSAERLKGVDSTLKIQPAELGDSAMYLCASRMGQAYNEQFFGPGTRLTVL.

The rearrangement joins TRBV30 to TRBJ2-5; no definite D call. The CDR3 consists of 10 residues. Per the germline V gene, CDR1 is GTSNPN and CDR2 is SVGIG (reference sequence). V was cut by 4 bases and J by 4 bases, with 4 bases left in between. CDR3 nucleotide sequence: TGTGCCTGGAAAAGAGAGACCCAGTACTTC. Protein: CAWKRETQYF.

The V gene is TRBV20-1, the J gene TRBJ1-5; the match to TRBD1 covers 10 bases. Germline values: CDR1 DFQATT, CDR2 SNEGSKA (reference sequence). V shed 1 base and J 6 bases; nucleotides not matched to a gene: 3. The CDR3 sequence is 14 residues long. The DNA of the CDR3 is TGCAGTGCTAGAGCGGACAGGGGGAGTCAGCCCCAGCATTTT. This sequence encodes CSARADRGSQPQHF.

The chain uses TRBV20-1 and TRBJ1-1; D is ambiguous. The CDR3 spans 12 residues. Trimming shortened V by 0 bases and J by 4 bases, and 6 bases separated the two germline ends. CDR1 is DFQATT, CDR2 SNEGSKA, per germline (reference sequence). In DNA, the CDR3 is TGCAGTGCTAGAGATCCAGCCACTGAAGCTTTCTTT. Translating gives CSARDPATEAFF.

The chain links TRBV3-1 to TRBJ2-7; 7 bases agree with TRBD1. The J segment lost 4 bases and the V segment lost 1 base, leaving 10 bases of the junction unmatched. CDR1 is LGHDT, CDR2 YNNKEL, per germline (reference sequence). The CDR3 spans 16 residues. The CDR3 is CASSQAPSGTEYEQYF. The DNA of the CDR3 is TGTGCCAGCAGCCAAGCTCCCTCCGGGACAGAATACGAGCAGTACTTC.

CDR3 bases: TGTGCCAGCAGTTTAGCGCTGGGGTCGGGCTACACCTTC. Protein: CASSLALGSGYTF. The rearrangement uses TRBV12-3 or TRBV12-4 and TRBJ1-2, with D hard to call. V shed 0 bases and J shed 8 bases, with 10 bases lying between them. The CDR3 sequence is 13 residues long.

The V gene is TRBV29-1, the J gene TRBJ1-1; D not certain. This CDR3 has 12 residues. The germline V and J ends were trimmed by 4 bases and 1 base, with 7 bases remaining between them. Germline CDR1 is SQVTM and CDR2 is ANQGSEA. In DNA, the CDR3 is TGCAGCGTTGCAAGGCCGAACACTGAAGCTTTCTTT. It encodes CSVARPNTEAFF.

The chain recombines TRBV3-1 with TRBJ2-1, with D hard to call. Germline V gene data show CDR1 as LGHDT and CDR2 as YNNKEL (reference sequence). V lost 1 base and J lost 5, with 9 bases in between. The CDR3 spans 14 residues. CDR3 coding DNA: TGTGCCAGCAGCCAAGGGACGCCCAACAATGAGCAGTTCTTC. It specifies CASSQGTPNNEQFF.

The V and J genes are TRBV2 and TRBJ2-1; 10 bases match TRBD2. Trimming cost V 7 bases and J 8 bases; bases outside gene matches: 8. Germline V gives CDR1 SNHLY, CDR2 FYNNEI. This CDR3 has 14 amino acids. CDR3 sequence reads: CASTNSGRRYEQFF. CDR3 nucleotide sequence: TGTGCCAGCACCAATAGCGGGAGGAGGTATGAGCAGTTCTTC.

The chain joins TRBV13 to TRBJ2-3; D tentatively reads TRBD1 or TRBD2 (5 bases each). Germline CDR1 PRHDT, CDR2 FYEKMQ (reference sequence). Trimming removed 1 base at V and 7 bases at J, with 18 bases between. This CDR3 region has 16 residues. The CDR3 DNA reads as TGTGCCAGCAGCTTAGAAGGGACCCGGCCGTCAAATACGCAGTATTTT. It codes for CASSLEGTRPSNTQYF. The whole variable domain, filled in from reference TRBV13 and TRBJ2-3, reads AAGVIQSPRHLIKEKRETATLKCYPIPRHDTVYWYQQGPGQDPQFLISFYEKMQSDKGSIPDRFSAQQFSDYHSELNMSSLELGDSALYFCASSLEGTRPSNTQYFGPGTRLTVL.

This chain joins TRBV6-2 or TRBV6-3 and TRBJ2-1; 8 bases align to TRBD2. J was trimmed by 3 bases and V by 6 bases; bases with no gene match: 1. CDR1 is MNHEY and CDR2 is SVGEGT in the germline V gene. This CDR3 has 13 amino acids. CDR3 protein: CASRAGGYNEQFF. The CDR3 nucleotides are TGTGCCAGCAGGGCGGGGGGCTACAATGAGCAGTTCTTC.

The chain links TRBV5-1 to TRBJ2-4; unclear D gene. Trimming removed 0 bases from V and 4 bases from J, with 8 bases in between. This CDR3 contains 14 residues. The V gene's germline CDR1 is SGHRS and CDR2 YFSETQ. CDR3 amino acids: CASSLADTKNIQYF. The DNA of the CDR3 is TGCGCCAGCAGCTTGGCCGACACGAAAAACATTCAGTACTTC.

This chain connects TRBV11-2 to TRBJ2-5; D may match TRBD1 or TRBD2 (5 bases each). Trimming left V 5 bases short and J 1 base short, with 11 bases between. The CDR3 spans 14 residues. Per the germline V gene, CDR1 is SGHAT and CDR2 is FQNNGV. The CDR3 sequence is CASSLGTAQETQYF. CDR3 nucleotide sequence: TGTGCCAGCAGCCTAGGGACCGCCCAAGAGACCCAGTACTTC.

The chain employs TRBV7-2 and TRBJ1-1; D is unclear. The V gene lost 5 bases and the J gene lost 10 bases, with 11 bases spanning the gap. Germline CDR1 is SGHTA and CDR2 is FQGNSA. This CDR3 has 11 residues. The CDR3 DNA sequence: TGTGCCAGCAGCGGATACACGTCAGCTTTCTTT. Amino acids: CASSGYTSAFF.

V is TRBV6-2 or TRBV6-3 and J is TRBJ2-1, with D tentatively TRBD2 (6 bases). The germline CDR1 and CDR2 sequences are MNHEY and SVGEGT. The CDR3 loop spans 18 amino acids. The V gene lost 4 bases and the J gene lost 2 bases, with 21 bases spanning the gap. This CDR3 is CASSSPLRRAVTYNEQFF. The CDR3 region has the DNA TGTGCCAGCAGTTCCCCCCTCCGGAGGGCGGTAACCTACAATGAGCAGTTCTTC.

The chain employs TRBV30 and TRBJ2-7; no definite D call. The CDR3 loop spans 11 amino acids. The germline CDR1 and CDR2 sequences are GTSNPN and SVGIG (reference sequence). Trimming left V 7 bases short and J 3 bases short, with 10 bases between. CDR3 region: CAFSTYYEQYF. CDR3 sequence (DNA): TGTGCCTTTTCGACCTACTACGAGCAGTACTTC.

This chain links TRBV5-1 with TRBJ1-6; tentatively, D is TRBD1 (6 bases). Trimming left V 9 bases short and J 5 bases short, with 12 bases between. This CDR3 has 13 amino acids. Germline assignment: CDR1 SGHRS and CDR2 YFSETQ. The CDR3 DNA sequence: TGCGCCACCTCGGACAGAGATAATTCACCCCTCCACTTT. Residues: CATSDRDNSPLHF.

This clonotype has just one count. V is TRBV12-3 or TRBV12-4 and J is TRBJ2-7; D remains ambiguous. V shed 5 bases and J shed 0 bases, with 11 bases lying between them. The CDR3 is made up of 14 amino acids. CDR3 DNA sequence: TGTGCCAGCAGTACCCCGCCAGCCTCCTACGAGCAGTACTTC. Protein product: CASSTPPASYEQYF.